This T cell receptor beta chain was observed in a study of healthy donors' naive CD4 and CD8 T cells. The study's findings and limits: A reported CD4+/CD8+ bias affected most V and J genes in naive cells.

Each TCR library used around 500 ng of total RNA and a linear amplification protocol. As originally analysed: Sequencing covered 78,498 rearranged alpha-chain transcripts across about five healthy donors. TCRdb fed the reads into MiXCR, producing one record per CDR3 protein. The authors' filters were not applied to this entry. The repertoire holds some 190,000 distinct CDR3 sequences, with 65% to 75% as singletons. About this clonotype itself: What it binds is not known.

CDR1 is MNHNY and CDR2 is SVGAGI in the germline V gene (reference sequence). The CDR3 consists of 16 residues. V shed 4 bases and J 4 bases; nucleotides not matched to a gene: 9. Sequencing was done on a sample of naive CD4+ and CD8+ T cells sorted from blood, pooled from several donors. The V and J genes are TRBV6-6 and TRBJ2-3, with 9 bases fitting TRBD2. This clonotype was sampled from a pool of human donors in good health; the sample pools cells from several healthy donors. CDR3 nucleotide sequence: TGTGCCAGCAGTTTGTTTAGCGGGAGCCCTCCAGATACGCAGTATTTT. This gives the protein CASSLFSGSPPDTQYF.